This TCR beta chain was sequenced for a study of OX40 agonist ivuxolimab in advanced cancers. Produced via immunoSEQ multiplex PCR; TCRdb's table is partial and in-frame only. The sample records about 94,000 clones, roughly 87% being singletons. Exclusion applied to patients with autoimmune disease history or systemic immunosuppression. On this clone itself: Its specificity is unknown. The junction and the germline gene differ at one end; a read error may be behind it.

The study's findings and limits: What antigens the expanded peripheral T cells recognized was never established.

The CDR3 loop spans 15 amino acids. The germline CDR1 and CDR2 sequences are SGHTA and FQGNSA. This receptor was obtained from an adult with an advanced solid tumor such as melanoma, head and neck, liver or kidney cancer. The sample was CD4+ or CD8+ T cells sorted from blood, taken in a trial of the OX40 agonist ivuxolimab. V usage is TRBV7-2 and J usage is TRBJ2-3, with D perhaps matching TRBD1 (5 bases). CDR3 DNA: TGTGCCAGCAGCTTAGCGACTGATCGCACAGGTACGCAGTATTTT. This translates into CASSLATDRTGTQYF.